A single sample is the source of the 30 T cell receptor beta chains below, sequenced in a study of control samples from healthy donors and cancer patients. Only in-frame clones appear in the TCRdb table, and some are missing; sequencing was by immunoSEQ multiplex PCR. The data hold 130,000 or so clones, with about 83% observed a single time. Sequencing was done on a sample of blood. All receptors derive from a man younger than 45 in good health.

This rearrangement joins TRBV25-1 to TRBJ1-2; no firm D call. Germline CDR1 is MGHDK and CDR2 is SYGVNS. Trimming left V 4 bases short and J 4 bases short, with 13 bases between. CDR3 length equals 14 residues. CDR3 protein: CASSGVTTRYGYTF. As DNA, the CDR3 is TGTGCCAGCAGTGGGGTGACGACCCGCTATGGCTACACCTTC.

The CDR3: CASSQVSDSGANVLTF. CDR3 DNA: TGTGCCAGCAGCCAAGTATCGGACTCTGGGGCCAACGTCCTGACTTTC. The chain uses TRBV3-1 (or the pseudogene TRBV3-2) and TRBJ2-6; D is unclear. Germline CDR1 LGHDT, CDR2 YNNKEL (reference sequence). Trimming pared 1 base from V and 0 bases from J, leaving 7 bases between. This CDR3 is built from 16 residues.

The chain couples TRBV29-1 to TRBJ1-3, with a weak D call TRBD1 (6 bases). V was pared by 4 bases and J by 4 bases, with 11 bases between. The CDR3 consists of 13 residues. The germline gives CDR1 SQVTM, CDR2 ANQGSEA. The CDR3 nucleotides read TGCAGCGTTGGCCGGGACAACGGAAACACCATATATTTT. Protein sequence: CSVGRDNGNTIYF.

The chain links TRBV5-8 to TRBJ2-5; D remains unclear. CDR1 and CDR2 from the germline V gene are SGHTS and YDEGEE. V gave up 0 bases and J gave up 5 bases, with 20 bases separating them. This CDR3 has 17 residues. The CDR3, as DNA: TGTGCCAGCAGCTTGGCCTTAGCCAGGCCTAGAAAGGAGACCCAGTACTTC. Amino acids: CASSLALARPRKETQYF.

This chain joins TRBV30 and TRBJ2-3; 8 bases line up with TRBD2. The junction had 4 bases not matched to a gene; V was cut back by 0 bases and J by 5 bases. CDR1 GTSNPN and CDR2 SVGIG come from the germline V gene (reference sequence). There are 14 residues in the CDR3. In DNA, the CDR3 is TGTGCCTGGAGTGTAGGAGCGGGGGAAGATACGCAGTATTTT. It yields the protein CAWSVGAGEDTQYF.

The V call is TRBV5-1, the J call TRBJ2-5; 11 bases are a match to TRBD2. CDR3 size: 16 residues. Germline V lookup: CDR1 SGHRS, CDR2 YFSETQ. Trimming removed 0 bases from V and 2 bases from J; junction bases left unmatched: 3. The CDR3 DNA reads TGCGCCAGCAGCTTGGTGGCTAGCGGGGGGCAAGAGACCCAGTACTTC. Translation gives CASSLVASGGQETQYF.

In its sample, this clone was seen once. The chain joins TRBV2 to TRBJ2-7; 7 nucleotides align to TRBD1. This CDR3 has 15 residues. The trim removed 4 bases at V and 0 bases at J, leaving 6 bases unmatched. Germline V gene lookup returns CDR1 SNHLY and CDR2 FYNNEI. CDR3 sequence: CASSGGAGGSYEQYF. DNA of the CDR3: TGTGCCAGCAGTGGTGGGGCAGGGGGCTCCTACGAGCAGTACTTC.

The V call is TRBV29-1, the J call TRBJ1-5; 8 bases agree with TRBD1. CDR1 is SQVTM, CDR2 ANQGSEA, per germline. CDR3 length: 13 residues. V lost 5 bases and J lost 6; bases outside the gene matches: 6. This chain's CDR3 is CSVSETGAQPQHF. The CDR3 DNA reads TGCAGCGTTTCCGAGACAGGGGCTCAGCCCCAGCATTTT.

The chain has TRBV19 and TRBJ1-1, with D possibly TRBD1 on 5 matching bases. This CDR3 region has 16 residues. Germline loops: CDR1 LNHDA, CDR2 SQIVND (reference sequence). Trimming removed 5 bases at V and 1 base at J, with 17 bases between. CDR3 coding DNA: TGTGCCAGTAGTCGCAGATCCGGGACGGGGAACACTGAAGCTTTCTTT. It codes for CASSRRSGTGNTEAFF.

V usage is TRBV4-1 and J usage is TRBJ2-1; D is possibly TRBD2 (6 bases). The V and J ends lost 2 bases and 4 bases respectively, with 15 bases between them. This CDR3 has 16 residues. Germline assignment: CDR1 MGHRA and CDR2 YSYEKL. The CDR3 DNA reads as TGCGCCAGCAGCCAATTGATTAGCGGACTATACAATGAGCAGTTCTTC. Translating it yields CASSQLISGLYNEQFF.

The J gene is TRBJ2-7, the V gene TRBV16, with D possibly being TRBD1 (6 bases). The CDR3 has 14 residues. The V and J ends lost 2 bases and 2 bases respectively, with 10 bases between them. Germline V gene sequence: CDR1 KGHSY, CDR2 FQNENV. The CDR3 reads CASSQRQATYEQYF. CDR3 in DNA: TGTGCCAGCAGCCAAAGACAGGCGACCTACGAGCAGTACTTC.

The rearrangement links TRBV19 to TRBJ1-1; 7 bases align to TRBD1. The CDR3 totals 18 residues. Germline loops: CDR1 LNHDA, CDR2 SQIVND (reference sequence). V trimming: 1 base; J trimming: 6 bases; junction bases outside the gene matches: 17. The CDR3 sequence is CASSIVTGQPSGLAEAFF. In DNA form, the CDR3 reads TGTGCCAGTAGTATAGTTACGGGACAGCCCTCCGGTCTTGCTGAAGCTTTCTTT.

This chain uses TRBV4-1 with TRBJ1-3; 7 nucleotides align to TRBD1. The CDR3 has 16 amino acids. The V gene's germline CDR1 is MGHRA and CDR2 YSYEKL. After removal of 0 bases from V and 2 bases from J, the junction contained 4 bases not matched to a gene. CDR3: CASSQDYRGTGNTIYF. Written as DNA, the CDR3 is TGCGCCAGCAGCCAAGATTACAGGGGAACTGGAAACACCATATATTTT.

V gene TRBV30 combines with J gene TRBJ2-1; 7 bases map to TRBD1. With V trimmed by 0 bases and J by 3 bases, 5 bases remained unmatched. Germline V gene sequence: CDR1 GTSNPN, CDR2 SVGIG (reference sequence). This CDR3 region has 15 residues. The CDR3 reads CAWSVAGGIYNEQFF. The CDR3 DNA reads TGTGCCTGGAGTGTTGCAGGGGGAATCTACAATGAGCAGTTCTTC.

This chain links TRBV7-2 with TRBJ1-2; D ambiguous. V gave up 5 bases and J gave up 3 bases, with 10 bases separating them. CDR1 is SGHTA, CDR2 FQGNSA, per germline. The CDR3 runs to 13 residues. CDR3 DNA: TGTGCCAGCAGCGCCCCGGCTGACTATGGCTACACCTTC. It translates to CASSAPADYGYTF. The variable domain in full, completed from reference TRBV7-2 and TRBJ1-2, reads GAGVSQSPSNKVTEKGKDVELRCDPISGHTALYWYRQSLGQGLEFLIYFQGNSAPDKSGLPSDRFSAERTGGSVSTLTIQRTQQEDSAVYLCASSAPADYGYTFGSGTRLTVV.

Only a few counts were recorded for this clone. The chain combines TRBV7-9 with TRBJ2-3; D remains unclear. CDR1 is SEHNR, CDR2 FQNEAQ, per germline (reference sequence). The CDR3 spans 11 residues. V was cut by 5 bases and J by 2 bases, with 2 bases left in between. The DNA for the CDR3 is TGTGCCAGCAGCCCCACAGATACGCAGTATTTT. This encodes CASSPTDTQYF.

The chain joins TRBV7-2 to TRBJ2-1, with 8 nucleotides matching TRBD1. J lost 7 bases, V lost 1 base, and 6 bases had no gene match. CDR3 length: 15 residues. Germline values: CDR1 SGHTA, CDR2 FQGNSA. CDR3 bases: TGTGCCAGCAGCTTAGAGCCCAGGGGGCTTAATGAGCAGTTCTTC. It codes for CASSLEPRGLNEQFF.

This sequence joins TRBV29-1 and TRBJ2-5; no firm D call. CDR3 length equals 13 residues. Germline-derived CDR1 and CDR2 are SQVTM and ANQGSEA. The V end lost 7 bases, the J end lost 2 bases, and 14 bases lay between the germline ends. The CDR3 here is CSGSAALQETQYF. CDR3 coding DNA: TGCAGCGGGTCGGCAGCGTTACAAGAGACCCAGTACTTC.

The rearrangement links TRBV9 to TRBJ1-2; weak D call: TRBD1 (5 bases). Per germline, CDR1 SGDLS and CDR2 YYNGEE. With 1 base removed from V and 1 base from J, the gap between germline ends came to 11 bases. CDR3 length: 15 amino acids. CDR3 in DNA: TGTGCCAGCAGCGTATCAGACAGTCATAACTATGGCTACACCTTC. It translates to CASSVSDSHNYGYTF.

This chain links TRBV18 with TRBJ2-3; 7 nucleotides align to TRBD2. Per the germline V gene, CDR1 is KGHSH and CDR2 is LQKENI. V shed 4 bases, J shed 6 bases, and the junction held 10 bases outside the gene matches. CDR3 length equals 15 residues. This CDR3 is CASSRASGAGDTQYF. As DNA, the CDR3 is TGTGCCAGCTCACGGGCTAGCGGTGCCGGGGATACGCAGTATTTT.

V gene TRBV6-1 combines with J gene TRBJ1-5, with 7 positions matching TRBD1. The germline V gene has CDR1 MNHNS and CDR2 SASEGT. The CDR3 is 17 residues long. Germline trimming cut 8 bases from V and 0 bases from J; bases unmatched to any gene: 13. CDR3 DNA sequence: TGTGCCAGCCGTGGTTGGGGGGACAGCGGTAGCAATCAGCCCCAGCATTTT. It encodes CASRGWGDSGSNQPQHF.

The rearrangement uses TRBV12-3 or TRBV12-4 and TRBJ1-1; perhaps TRBD1 as D (6 bases). The V gene lost 5 bases and the J gene lost 4 bases, with 11 bases spanning the gap. This CDR3 comprises 13 residues. CDR3 DNA sequence: TGTGCCAGCAGTAAGGACAGTGGCACTGAAGCTTTCTTT. This translates into CASSKDSGTEAFF.

The CDR3 DNA reads as TGTGCCAGCAGTGAACAAGGGACAGCCCATCGGAACACTGAAGCTTTCTTT. Amino acid sequence: CASSEQGTAHRNTEAFF. This chain joins TRBV2 and TRBJ1-1; 7 nucleotides match TRBD1. Germline lookup yields CDR1 SNHLY and CDR2 FYNNEI. Losses at the gene ends were 2 bases for V and 1 base for J; bases not matched to a gene: 10. CDR3 length: 17 amino acids.

This sequence joins TRBV27 and TRBJ2-3; TRBD1 aligns across 7 bases. The CDR3 contains 16 residues. CDR1 MNHEY and CDR2 SMNVEV come from the germline V gene (reference sequence). Trimming cost V 8 bases and J 3 bases; bases outside gene matches: 14. The CDR3 DNA sequence: TGTGCCAGCGACGGGTACAGGGGAAAGAGGACAGATACGCAGTATTTT. This encodes CASDGYRGKRTDTQYF.

The V gene is TRBV11-2, the J gene TRBJ1-1; D unresolved. Germline assignment: CDR1 SGHAT and CDR2 FQNNGV. This CDR3 contains 13 residues. V lost 4 bases to trimming and J lost 1 base, with 7 bases between them. This CDR3 is CASSYLRNTEAFF. CDR3 DNA sequence: TGTGCCAGCAGCTACCTTAGGAACACTGAAGCTTTCTTT.

The rearrangement links TRBV5-1 to TRBJ1-1; no firm D call. Trimming removed 3 bases from V and 7 bases from J, with 13 bases in between. The CDR3 consists of 13 residues. From germline, CDR1 is SGHRS and CDR2 YFSETQ. CDR3 loop: CASSSLSTDEAFF. Here the CDR3 DNA reads TGCGCCAGCAGCTCTCTTTCGACGGATGAAGCTTTCTTT.

V is TRBV30 and J is TRBJ1-2, with TRBD1 identical over 11 bases. Unmatched junction bases numbered 8, after V lost 3 bases and J lost 5 bases. Germline V gene sequence: CDR1 GTSNPN, CDR2 SVGIG (reference sequence). This CDR3 has 15 residues. The CDR3 DNA follows: TGTGCCTGGAGCCGACCCGGGACAGGGGGTTATGGCTACACCTTC. As protein: CAWSRPGTGGYGYTF.

V and J are TRBV6-1 and TRBJ1-4; TRBD1 aligns across 7 bases. With V trimmed by 3 bases and J by 8 bases, 3 bases remained unmatched. The germline gives CDR1 MNHNS, CDR2 SASEGT. The CDR3 is 13 amino acids. Here the CDR3 DNA reads TGTGCCAGCAGTGACAGGGGGAGAGAAAAACTGTTTTTT. Amino acids: CASSDRGREKLFF.

The CDR3 region has the DNA TGTGCCTGGAGTAGGGGGGGCACATCGAACACTGAAGCTTTCTTT. Translated: CAWSRGGTSNTEAFF. The chain is built from TRBV30 and TRBJ1-1, with D maybe TRBD1 (6 bases). The CDR3 extends over 15 amino acids. V was pared by 2 bases and J by 1 base, with 14 bases between. Germline values: CDR1 GTSNPN, CDR2 SVGIG (reference sequence).

The V and J genes are TRBV5-1 and TRBJ1-2, with unresolved D. Germline-derived CDR1 and CDR2 are SGHRS and YFSETQ. Trimming removed 4 bases at V and 0 bases at J, with 10 bases between. CDR3 length: 14 amino acids. The CDR3 spells CASSPEVSNYGYTF. The CDR3 bases are TGCGCCAGCAGCCCAGAAGTTTCTAACTATGGCTACACCTTC.